This record concerns one TCR beta chain sequence. What it recognizes is unknown. From germline, CDR1 is SQVTM and CDR2 ANQGSEA. The CDR3 has 12 residues. The ends were cut back, 4 bases at V and 1 base at J, with 7 bases in the middle. RNA transcripts served as the template for amplifying TCR beta CDR3 regions. The TCR CDR3 was amplified in a first-round RT-PCR using the HTBI primer set. TCRdb recomputed calls from the multiplex PCR reads with MiXCR, one row per CDR3 protein. The table has a few hundred thousand distinct CDR3 sequences, more than 20% seen once. This sample stems from a study of T cells in Graves' hyperthyroidism and ophthalmopathy. Study overall: Blood from the periphery was taken at initial diagnosis, before any treatment. General study findings and limits: Among clonotypes expanded in thyroid above 0.001, most were also found in blood. The authors' 13 V-J model separated ophthalmopathy from stable hyperthyroidism.

J is TRBJ1-1 and V is TRBV29-1; D unclear. This TCR was recovered from a man between 45 and 60 years old with Graves' hyperthyroidism. Sequencing was done on a sample of blood. The CDR3 DNA follows: TGCAGCGTTGGCGAGGGGAACACTGAAGCTTTCTTT. This codes for CSVGEGNTEAFF.